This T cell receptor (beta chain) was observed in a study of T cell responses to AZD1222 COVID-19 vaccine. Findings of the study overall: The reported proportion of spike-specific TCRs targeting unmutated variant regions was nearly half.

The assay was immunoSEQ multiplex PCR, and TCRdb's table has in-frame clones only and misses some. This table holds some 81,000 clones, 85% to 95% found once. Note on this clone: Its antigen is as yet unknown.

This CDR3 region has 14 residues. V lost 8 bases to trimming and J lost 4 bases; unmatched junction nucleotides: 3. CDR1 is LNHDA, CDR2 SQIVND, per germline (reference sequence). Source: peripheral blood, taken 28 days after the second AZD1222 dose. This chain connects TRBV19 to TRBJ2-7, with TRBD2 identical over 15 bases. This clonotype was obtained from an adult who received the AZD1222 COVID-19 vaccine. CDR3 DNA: TGTGCCAGTGGACTAGCGGGGGGGCAGTACGAGCAGTACTTC. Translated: CASGLAGGQYEQYF.